This T cell receptor (beta chain) was identified during a study of cytomegalovirus exposure and HLA in healthy donors. Study-level results: Most TCR sequences were rare, but some public TCRs occurred in many donors.

PCR primers comprised 60 Vbeta and 13 Jbeta primers. This table comes from immunoSEQ multiplex PCR, and its TCRdb copy is limited to in-frame clones, with some not included. This table holds around 98,000 clones, roughly three quarters found once. Concerning this clone itself: Its antigen remains unknown.

Germline V CDR1 and CDR2: LNHDA, SQIVND (reference sequence). V lost 5 bases to trimming and J lost 0 bases, with 8 bases between them. The length of the CDR3 is 13 residues. The origin of this receptor is a woman aged 40 to 50 in good health and CMV-seronegative. The sequenced sample was PBMCs. This sequence joins TRBV19 and TRBJ2-7; D might be TRBD2 (5 bases). CDR3 amino acids: CASSPGSSYEQYF. The CDR3 coding sequence is TGTGCCAGTAGTCCGGGGTCCTCCTACGAGCAGTACTTC. Full variable domain (missing parts from reference TRBV19 and TRBJ2-7): DGGITQSPKYLFRKEGQNVTLSCEQNLNHDAMYWYRQDPGQGLRLIYYSQIVNDFQKGDIAEGYSVSREKKESFPLTVTSAQKNPTAFYLCASSPGSSYEQYFGPGTRLTVT.